This paragraph covers one T cell receptor beta chain sequence. This sample is drawn from a study of T cell changes during pregnancy in multiple sclerosis. Repertoires were generated with immunoSEQ multiplex PCR, while TCRdb's copy carries only in-frame clones and drops some. The sample contains some 110,000 clones, around 92% of which appear only once. With 0 bases removed from V and 5 bases from J, the gap between germline ends came to 15 bases. Germline values: CDR1 SGHNT, CDR2 YYREEE (reference sequence). This CDR3 is 16 amino acids long. The gene calls are TRBV5-4 and TRBJ2-4, with a possible D match to TRBD2 (5 bases). The source is a female donor with multiple sclerosis, enrolled in a pregnancy study. This specimen consisted of peripheral blood, obtained after pregnancy. CDR3 protein: CASSLDGGGGENIQYF. In nucleotides, the CDR3 is TGTGCCAGCAGCTTGGACGGTGGAGGTGGGGAAAACATTCAGTACTTC.